This T cell receptor beta chain was obtained from a study of blood T cell repertoires in COVID-19. Study context: Some COVID-19 samples were acute and others convalescent; all came from the United States, Italy and Spain. Nucleic acid was either cDNA or gDNA, and it came from T cells, B-cell-depleted T cells, or PBMCs.

Seattle patient enrollment occurred during active infection, with longitudinal follow-up thereafter. Study processing details: Nucleated cell counts were estimated from reference gene primer amplification. The repertoire was sequenced with immunoSEQ multiplex PCR; TCRdb's copy has only in-frame clones and lacks some. V and J calls and clone size are those listed in that table; D and trimming were worked out from the DNA. The repertoire holds under 300,000 clones, with roughly 83% as singletons. CDR3 length: 14 amino acids. V was trimmed by 6 bases and J by 3 bases, leaving 11 bases between them. In germline, CDR1 is MDHEN, CDR2 SYDVKM.

V and J are TRBV28 and TRBJ2-2; D gene ambiguous. The clonotype comes from a human donor with COVID-19, enrolled during active disease. The donor label of this sample is uncertain. The sequenced material came from peripheral blood. The CDR3 here is CASSYPDYTGELFF. The CDR3 DNA follows: TGTGCCAGCAGCTACCCCGATTACACCGGGGAGCTGTTTTTT.